What follows are 16 T cell receptor beta chains derived from one specimen sequenced in a study of blood T cell repertoires in COVID-19. This table comes from immunoSEQ multiplex PCR, and its TCRdb copy is limited to in-frame clones, with some not included. This sample has 90,000 or so clones, with around 93% found just once. Sequenced sample: peripheral blood. These receptors were collected from a human donor with active COVID-19. The donor label of this sample is uncertain.

The chain couples TRBV5-4 to TRBJ2-2; perhaps TRBD1 as D (5 bases). V lost 2 bases and J lost 1, with 15 bases in between. The germline gives CDR1 SGHNT, CDR2 YYREEE (reference sequence). The CDR3 covers 17 residues. CDR3 residues: CASSLTNRRLNTGELFF. As DNA, the CDR3 is TGTGCCAGCAGCTTAACTAACAGGAGACTGAACACCGGGGAGCTGTTTTTT.

The chain employs TRBV20-1 and TRBJ2-7; perhaps TRBD1 as D (6 bases). The CDR3 is 14 residues long. From germline, CDR1 is DFQATT and CDR2 SNEGSKA (reference sequence). The ends were cut back, 3 bases at V and 0 bases at J, with 12 bases in the middle. The DNA for the CDR3 is TGCAGTGCTAGTGGCAGGGGTTACTCCTACGAGCAGTACTTC. It yields the protein CSASGRGYSYEQYF.

This chain uses TRBV19 with TRBJ2-2, with 10 bases lining up with TRBD2. The CDR3 is 17 residues long. Germline trimming cut 5 bases from V and 3 bases from J; bases unmatched to any gene: 9. Germline CDR1 LNHDA, CDR2 SQIVND (reference sequence). CDR3 sequence reads: CASSSLAGGRHTGELFF. CDR3 nucleotide sequence: TGTGCCAGTAGTTCTTTAGCGGGGGGTCGTCACACCGGGGAGCTGTTTTTT.

The rearrangement uses TRBV28 and TRBJ1-2, with D possibly being TRBD1 (6 bases). The V and J ends lost 1 base and 8 bases respectively, with 23 bases between them. The germline V gene has CDR1 MDHEN and CDR2 SYDVKM. The CDR3 runs to 17 residues. As DNA, the CDR3 is TGTGCCAGCAGTTTATTTGGGCAGGGGTTACGGCCTAGGGGCTACACCTTC. Translated: CASSLFGQGLRPRGYTF.

The chain has TRBV10-2 and TRBJ2-7; D is possibly TRBD2 (5 bases). V was cut by 0 bases and J by 0 bases, with 18 bases left in between. The CDR3 is 18 residues long. The V gene's germline CDR1 is WSHSY and CDR2 SAAADI. The CDR3 spells CASSESPLDRGSSYEQYF. In nucleotides, the CDR3 is TGCGCCAGCAGTGAGTCGCCTCTCGATCGAGGGAGCTCCTACGAGCAGTACTTC.

V and J are TRBV13 and TRBJ2-7; 9 bases fit TRBD1. CDR1 and CDR2 from the germline V gene are PRHDT and FYEKMQ (reference sequence). The CDR3 is made up of 16 amino acids. The V segment lost 5 bases and the J segment 1 base; nucleotides outside the gene matches: 9. CDR3 protein: CASSISPGTGSYEQYF. The CDR3, as DNA: TGTGCCAGCAGCATTAGCCCCGGGACAGGGTCCTACGAGCAGTACTTC.

This chain connects TRBV7-2 to TRBJ2-2, with TRBD1 identical over 7 bases. This CDR3 contains 15 residues. The V gene end was trimmed by 5 bases and the J gene end by 1 base; junction bases not matched to a gene: 4. CDR1 is SGHTA, CDR2 FQGNSA, per germline. This CDR3 reads CASSRRTGNTGELFF. The CDR3, as DNA: TGTGCCAGCAGCCGTCGGACAGGGAACACCGGGGAGCTGTTTTTT.

V usage is TRBV6-5 and J usage is TRBJ2-7, with D unclear. The CDR3 spans 13 residues. V dropped 8 bases and J dropped 3 bases, with 14 bases sitting between them. The germline CDR1 and CDR2 sequences are MNHEY and SVGAGI. For the CDR3, the DNA is TGTGCCAGCCTCACGAGGCTCGACTACGAGCAGTACTTC. Protein product: CASLTRLDYEQYF.

This clone appeared once. The chain links TRBV29-1 to TRBJ1-1; D is unclear. This CDR3 is 14 amino acids long. Germline V gene sequence: CDR1 SQVTM, CDR2 ANQGSEA. V lost 4 bases to trimming and J lost 5 bases, with 17 bases between them. The CDR3 protein is CSVVGGRSRTEAFF. For the CDR3, the DNA is TGCAGCGTTGTAGGCGGGAGGAGTAGGACTGAAGCTTTCTTT.

This rearrangement joins TRBV19 to TRBJ2-1; D perhaps matches TRBD2 (6 bases). Per the germline V gene, CDR1 is LNHDA and CDR2 is SQIVND (reference sequence). The CDR3 consists of 14 residues. Trimming cost V 1 base and J 9 bases, with 13 bases left between them. CDR3 sequence: CASSIAASRGEQFF. CDR3 sequence (DNA): TGTGCCAGTAGTATAGCGGCCTCGCGGGGTGAGCAGTTCTTC.

The chain carries TRBV12-3 or TRBV12-4 and TRBJ1-2; a weak D match, TRBD1 (5 bases). V was pared by 7 bases and J by 5 bases, with 14 bases between. This CDR3 region has 13 residues. CDR3: CASTQSGEYGYTF. As DNA, the CDR3 is TGTGCCAGCACCCAGTCGGGGGAGTATGGCTACACCTTC.

The rearrangement links TRBV6-5 to TRBJ1-5; 9 nucleotides line up with TRBD1. With V trimmed by 6 bases and J by 7 bases, 10 bases remained unmatched. Germline loops: CDR1 MNHEY, CDR2 SVGAGI. CDR3 length: 15 amino acids. This chain's CDR3 is CASSRRQGGLQPQHF. CDR3 in DNA: TGTGCCAGCAGCCGGCGACAGGGGGGTTTGCAGCCCCAGCATTTT.

The chain has TRBV7-9 and TRBJ2-1, with D hard to call. V lost 1 base to trimming and J lost 9 bases, with 7 bases between them. Germline CDR1 SEHNR, CDR2 FQNEAQ (reference sequence). The CDR3 runs to 12 residues. The CDR3 sequence is CASSLVVGEQFF. The CDR3, as DNA: TGTGCCAGCAGCTTAGTCGTCGGTGAGCAGTTCTTC. Together with reference TRBV7-9 and TRBJ2-1, the CDR3 gives the full variable domain: DTGVSQNPRHKITKRGQNVTFRCDPISEHNRLYWYRQTLGQGPEFLTYFQNEAQLEKSRLLSDRFSAERPKGSFSTLEIQRTEQGDSAMYLCASSLVVGEQFFGPGTRLTVL.

The rearrangement uses TRBV27 and TRBJ2-1; D gene ambiguous. V lost 6 bases and J lost 4, with 10 bases in between. The CDR3 has 13 residues. Germline V CDR1 and CDR2: MNHEY, SMNVEV (reference sequence). The CDR3 sequence is CASSVGPYNEQFF. DNA for the CDR3: TGTGCCAGCAGCGTGGGCCCATACAATGAGCAGTTCTTC.

The genes are TRBV2 and TRBJ2-3; TRBD2 matches at 11 bases. V was pared by 4 bases and J by 0 bases, with 6 bases of the junction left unmatched. Germline V gene sequence: CDR1 SNHLY, CDR2 FYNNEI. The length of the CDR3 is 17 residues. The CDR3, as DNA: TGTGCCAGCAGTGGATCATTAGCGGGGGGGAGCACAGATACGCAGTATTTT. Translated, it gives CASSGSLAGGSTDTQYF.

This clone was picked up a small number of times. The genes are TRBV4-3 and TRBJ1-2, with 8 bases identical to TRBD1. J gave up 6 bases and V 1 base, and 7 bases lay outside the gene matches. Germline V CDR1 and CDR2: LGHNA, YSLEER. The length of the CDR3 is 15 residues. For the CDR3, the DNA is TGCGCCAGCAGCCAAGTGCCGGGACAGGCGAATGGCTACACCTTC. Encoded protein: CASSQVPGQANGYTF.